Here is one T cell receptor (beta chain) with its context. This record belongs to a study of PD-L1 blockade in urothelial cancer. Study overall: Patients' prior chemotherapy regimens numbered 0 to 3. The study found a median of around 1,500 T cells in tumor samples.

TCRdb's table, derived via immunoSEQ multiplex PCR, lists solely in-frame clones and lacks some. Here the sample spans tens of thousands of clones, around 33% being singletons. Trimming stripped 5 bases from V and 1 base from J, with 11 bases between. Germline CDR1 reads LNHDA; CDR2 reads SQIVND (reference sequence). This CDR3 has 14 amino acids. The chain links TRBV19 to TRBJ1-1; possible D gene TRBD1, 6 bases. Sequences were derived from tumor tissue, sampled before atezolizumab (anti-PD-L1) treatment. This clonotype originated in a man in his fifties or sixties with urothelial cancer. CDR3 DNA sequence: TGTGCCAGTAGTGTGGGGGGGGCGAACACTGAAGCTTTCTTT. Amino acids: CASSVGGANTEAFF.